The 23 T cell receptor beta chains below come from one sample, sequenced in a study of PD-1 blockade in classical Hodgkin lymphoma (dated by TCRdb to the early 2020s). The library was built by means of the immunoSEQ multiplex PCR assay. TCRdb mirrors the immuneACCESS table, restricted to in-frame sequences. Some clones are absent from its copies; in checked studies, under half trace to an unresolved V gene, and the reason for the others is unknown. The sample yields around 20,000 clones; about four fifths were counted once. Jointly, the top ten make up 18% of the sample. According to the study, the label for this sample's time point signals: cycle 2 day 1 (C2D1) of nivolumab. Every trial patient had relapsed following autologous stem cell transplantation, and prior brentuximab vedotin exposure was what differed among cohorts A, B and C. The specimen was peripheral blood mononuclear cells (PBMCs), collected before the second cycle of nivolumab. The receptors were sampled from a human donor with classical Hodgkin lymphoma.

The chain uses TRBV4-1 and TRBJ2-7; tentatively, D is TRBD2 (6 bases). Germline CDR1 MGHRA, CDR2 YSYEKL. The CDR3 length is 16 residues. V lost 4 bases and J lost 3, with 19 bases in between. CDR3 nucleotides: TGCGCCAGCAGCCCTCCACGGAGTAGCGGTTACTACGAGCAGTACTTC. Amino acids: CASSPPRSSGYYEQYF.

This clone was seen a few times. The chain is built from TRBV7-8 and TRBJ2-7; perhaps TRBD1 as D (6 bases). The V end was cut by 6 bases, the J end by 6 bases, with 18 bases between. CDR3 length: 14 residues. Germline V gives CDR1 SGHVS, CDR2 FQNEAQ. In DNA, the CDR3 is TGTGCCAGCAGAGCCGACGGACAGCGTGGCGAGCAGTACTTC. As protein: CASRADGQRGEQYF.

V usage is TRBV21-1 and J usage is TRBJ2-3; no DNA check was done on the table's D call, TRBD2. TRBV21-1 is a pseudogene segment. This CDR3 spans 19 amino acids. The CDR3 DNA is TGTGCCAGCAGCAAAGAGGGGCCTGGTAGCGGGGGGGTTGCAGATACGCAGTATTTT. It codes for CASSKEGPGSGGVADTQYF.

To note about this clone: Lacking the conserved final phenylalanine or tryptophan, this CDR3 likely reflects a read error. Because the CDR3's place on the DNA is in doubt, the DNA is left out and the CDR3 is given as listed by TCRdb. J is TRBJ2-7 and V is TRBV6-1; the table's D call, TRBD2, has no DNA check behind it. Counting both end residues, the CDR3 totals 12 amino acids. From germline, CDR1 is MNHNS and CDR2 SASEGT. This CDR3 reads CATRGGGLAGSL.

The genes are TRBV11-3 and TRBJ2-7, with D maybe TRBD2 (6 bases). CDR1 is SGHNT and CDR2 is YENEEA in the germline V gene. CDR3 size: 14 residues. Trimming cost V 3 bases and J 2 bases, with 11 bases left between them. CDR3 residues: CASSLNGGPYEQYF. The CDR3 region has the DNA TGTGCCAGCAGCTTGAACGGGGGACCCTACGAGCAGTACTTC.

The gene calls are TRBV18 and TRBJ2-1; the D is unclear. Germline CDR1 is KGHSH and CDR2 is LQKENI. The length of the CDR3 is 12 residues. V lost 6 bases and J lost 6, with 9 bases in between. The CDR3 loop reads CASSPVGNEQFF. In nucleotides, the CDR3 is TGTGCCAGCTCCCCAGTGGGCAATGAGCAGTTCTTC.

The genes are TRBV28 and TRBJ1-2; tentative D call: TRBD1 (6 bases). The CDR3 runs to 15 residues. Trimming shortened V by 5 bases and J by 8 bases, and 21 bases separated the two germline ends. Germline V CDR1 and CDR2: MDHEN, SYDVKM. The CDR3 region has the DNA TGTGCCAGCAGTCTCCCCCGAGGGGGGATAATCGGCTACACCTTC. This encodes CASSLPRGGIIGYTF.

The gene calls are TRBV10-3 and TRBJ2-2; D is perhaps TRBD2 (5 bases). Trimming shortened V by 8 bases and J by 3 bases, and 13 bases separated the two germline ends. The V gene's germline CDR1 is ENHRY and CDR2 SYGVKD. The CDR3 runs 14 residues. Written as DNA, the CDR3 is TGTGCCATCGCAGAGGGCAGATACACCGGGGAGCTGTTTTTT. Protein: CAIAEGRYTGELFF.

A few counts support this clone. The chain carries TRBV2 and TRBJ2-2; TRBD2 might be the D (6 bases). Germline-derived CDR1 and CDR2 are SNHLY and FYNNEI. This CDR3 contains 15 residues. V gave up 8 bases and J gave up 2 bases, with 15 bases separating them. The CDR3 protein is CASVTGVGNTGELFF. CDR3 in DNA: TGTGCCAGCGTAACGGGAGTGGGAAACACCGGGGAGCTGTTTTTT.

The chain carries TRBV29-1 and TRBJ2-1; TRBD2 agrees at 10 bases. With 1 base clipped from V and 2 bases from J, the junction kept 8 bases outside the gene matches. Germline V gene lookup returns CDR1 SQVTM and CDR2 ANQGSEA. The CDR3 is 17 residues long. CDR3: CSVEGLVAGGTYNEQFF. The CDR3 DNA follows: TGCAGCGTTGAAGGGTTGGTAGCGGGAGGAACCTACAATGAGCAGTTCTTC.

J is TRBJ1-5 and V is TRBV6-6; D not certain. This CDR3 has 12 amino acids. Germline loops: CDR1 MNHNY, CDR2 SVGAGI (reference sequence). The ends were cut back, 8 bases at V and 5 bases at J, with 10 bases in the middle. The CDR3 here is CASRYFDQPQHF. CDR3 nucleotides: TGTGCCAGCCGATATTTTGATCAGCCCCAGCATTTT.

A single count supports this clone. The chain couples TRBV19 to TRBJ2-1; D ambiguous. CDR1 is LNHDA and CDR2 is SQIVND in the germline V gene (reference sequence). V was shortened by 3 bases and J by 0 bases, with 9 bases between the two germline ends. CDR3 length: 15 amino acids. CDR3 sequence: CASSIGRSSYNEQFF. CDR3 nucleotides: TGTGCCAGTAGTATCGGACGAAGCTCCTACAATGAGCAGTTCTTC. Combining the CDR3 with reference TRBV19 and TRBJ2-1 gives the whole variable domain DGGITQSPKYLFRKEGQNVTLSCEQNLNHDAMYWYRQDPGQGLRLIYYSQIVNDFQKGDIAEGYSVSREKKESFPLTVTSAQKNPTAFYLCASSIGRSSYNEQFFGPGTRLTVL.

Judged by abundance, this clone is medium-sized. This sequence joins TRBV19 and TRBJ1-5, with TRBD1 matching 7 bases. Germline V gene data show CDR1 as LNHDA and CDR2 as SQIVND (reference sequence). The length of the CDR3 is 15 residues. Losses at the gene ends were 3 bases for V and 5 bases for J; bases not matched to a gene: 7. CDR3: CASSMGDRPYQPQHF. The CDR3 DNA reads TGTGCCAGTAGTATGGGGGACAGACCTTATCAGCCCCAGCATTTT.

The V call is TRBV5-1, the J call TRBJ1-1; D might be TRBD1 (5 bases). Germline CDR1 and CDR2: SGHRS and YFSETQ. The V and J ends lost 1 base and 4 bases respectively, with 14 bases between them. The CDR3 runs 15 residues. CDR3 sequence reads: CASSLFGGGATEAFF. The CDR3 nucleotides read TGCGCCAGCAGCTTGTTCGGAGGAGGGGCCACTGAAGCTTTCTTT. Together with reference TRBV5-1 and TRBJ1-1, the CDR3 gives the full variable domain: KAGVTQTPRYLIKTRGQQVTLSCSPISGHRSVSWYQQTPGQGLQFLFEYFSETQRNKGNFPGRFSGRQFSNSRSEMNVSTLELGDSALYLCASSLFGGGATEAFFGQGTRLTVV.

This clone was observed a single time. This chain connects TRBV10-3 to TRBJ1-2, with D unclear. This CDR3 comprises 13 residues. Trimming cost V 4 bases and J 0 bases, with 6 bases left between them. CDR1 and CDR2 (germline): ENHRY, SYGVKD. The CDR3 loop reads CAISGQTNYGYTF. As DNA, the CDR3 is TGTGCCATCAGTGGCCAGACTAACTATGGCTACACCTTC.

This rearrangement joins TRBV6-6 to TRBJ1-3, with D possibly being TRBD1 (6 bases). The V end lost 6 bases, the J end lost 2 bases, and 14 bases lay between the germline ends. The CDR3 is 15 residues long. Germline V lookup: CDR1 MNHNY, CDR2 SVGAGI (reference sequence). The CDR3 region has the DNA TGTGCCAGCAGCCACCAGGGGTCTACTGGAAACACCATATATTTT. It yields the protein CASSHQGSTGNTIYF.

The genes are TRBV11-1 and TRBJ1-1; 11 bases map to TRBD1. From germline, CDR1 is SGHAT and CDR2 FQDESV (reference sequence). The CDR3 is 15 residues long. The trim removed 5 bases at V and 1 base at J, leaving 3 bases unmatched. CDR3 in DNA: TGTGCCAGCAGCCCTGGGACAGGGGGGAACACTGAAGCTTTCTTT. Translation: CASSPGTGGNTEAFF.

The V and J genes are TRBV19 and TRBJ2-7; TRBD1 aligns across 10 bases. The CDR3 is 19 residues long. With V trimmed by 0 bases and J by 6 bases, 17 bases remained unmatched. Germline lookup yields CDR1 LNHDA and CDR2 SQIVND (reference sequence). The CDR3 spells CASSIDPQGQGTGSAEQYF. The CDR3 nucleotides read TGTGCCAGTAGTATAGATCCTCAGGGACAGGGGACTGGGAGTGCCGAGCAGTACTTC.

This chain uses TRBV4-2 with TRBJ1-4; D unclear. This CDR3 is built from 12 residues. V was shortened by 4 bases and J by 5 bases, with 5 bases between the two germline ends. Germline-derived CDR1 and CDR2 are LGHNA and YNFKEQ. The CDR3 coding sequence is TGTGCCAGCAGCCGTGCAAATGAAAAACTGTTTTTT. Encoded protein: CASSRANEKLFF.

The chain couples TRBV10-3 to TRBJ1-3; the D is unclear. The CDR3 consists of 18 residues. Trimming removed 0 bases at V and 0 bases at J, with 15 bases between. CDR1 is ENHRY and CDR2 is SYGVKD in the germline V gene. The CDR3 protein is CAISESLGTDISGNTIYF. The CDR3 DNA sequence: TGTGCCATCAGTGAGTCGCTAGGAACAGACATCTCTGGAAACACCATATATTTT.

J is TRBJ2-7 and V is TRBV27, with 7 bases fitting TRBD2. The CDR3 is 14 amino acids. J gave up 0 bases and V 7 bases, and 6 bases lay outside the gene matches. The germline gives CDR1 MNHEY, CDR2 SMNVEV (reference sequence). CDR3 sequence (DNA): TGTGCCAGCAAGAGCGGGACTATCTCCTACGAGCAGTACTTC. Amino acids: CASKSGTISYEQYF.

The V and J genes are TRBV10-2 and TRBJ1-1; possibly TRBD1 for D (5 bases). The CDR3 is 13 amino acids. V was pared by 7 bases and J by 1 base, with 10 bases between. Germline V lookup: CDR1 WSHSY, CDR2 SAAADI. The CDR3 DNA is TGCGCCAGCACCGGGGGGGGGAACACTGAAGCTTTCTTT. It encodes CASTGGGNTEAFF.

As DNA, the CDR3 is TGCAGCGTTGCCACTTGGCAAGGGTACCAAGAGACCCAGTACTTC. Amino acids: CSVATWQGYQETQYF. The V gene is TRBV29-1, the J gene TRBJ2-5, with D hard to call. Trimming left V 4 bases short and J 0 bases short, with 15 bases between. This CDR3 has 15 amino acids. The V gene's germline CDR1 is SQVTM and CDR2 ANQGSEA.